A selection of T cell receptor beta chains follows, all from one sample in a study of blood T cell repertoires in COVID-19. Some clones are missing from TCRdb's copy, which holds only in-frame ones; the method was immunoSEQ multiplex PCR. The sample holds under 60,000 clones; around nine tenths are singletons and the top ten take about 6.8%. Sequencing was carried out using peripheral blood. All receptors come from an older woman with COVID-19, enrolled during active disease. Each CDR3 is given with its conserved first and last residue. D genes are given only for firm matches. Clone size is shown for a subset of rows, as once, few, many or a class of expanded clone.

abundance: NA
v_gene: TRBV29-1
len: 13
d_gene: NA
j_gene: TRBJ2-2
CDR3nt: TGCAGCGCCTGGCGGGCGAACACCGGGGAGCTGTTTTTT
CDR3aa: CSAWRANTGELFF

abundance: NA
v_gene: TRBV3-1/TRBV3-2
len: 15
d_gene: NA
j_gene: TRBJ1-5
CDR3nt: TGTGCCAGCAGCCAAGGCAGGATGGACTCTCAGCCCCAGCATTTT
CDR3aa: CASSQGRMDSQPQHF

abundance: NA
v_gene: TRBV2
len: 15
d_gene: TRBD2
j_gene: TRBJ2-5
CDR3nt: TGTGCCAGCATTCGGTCCGGGCTAGCGGAAGAGACCCAGTACTTC
CDR3aa: CASIRSGLAEETQYF

abundance: NA
v_gene: TRBV2
len: 12
d_gene: NA
j_gene: TRBJ2-4
CDR3nt: TGTGCCAGCAAAAAGGACTCCAACATTCAGTACTTC
CDR3aa: CASKKDSNIQYF

abundance: NA
v_gene: TRBV18
len: 13
d_gene: TRBD2
j_gene: TRBJ2-1
CDR3nt: TGTGCCAGCTCACCGGGCGGGAGTTTTGAGCAGTTCTTC
CDR3aa: CASSPGGSFEQFF

abundance: NA
v_gene: TRBV7-9
len: 15
d_gene: TRBD1
j_gene: TRBJ2-7
CDR3nt: TGTGCCAGCAGTTCACAGGGACAGGGTTTACACGAGCAGTACTTC
CDR3aa: CASSSQGQGLHEQYF

abundance: NA
v_gene: TRBV11-2
len: 12
d_gene: NA
j_gene: TRBJ2-3
CDR3nt: TGTGCCAGCAGGTCAGAGGGAGATACGCAGTATTTT
CDR3aa: CASRSEGDTQYF

abundance: NA
v_gene: TRBV7-3
len: 17
d_gene: NA
j_gene: TRBJ2-1
CDR3nt: TGTGCCAGCAGCTCCCGCCACAGGGACCTATCCTACAATGAGCAGTTCTTC
CDR3aa: CASSSRHRDLSYNEQFF

abundance: few
v_gene: TRBV19
len: 17
d_gene: NA
j_gene: TRBJ1-6
CDR3nt: TGTGCCAGTAGTACAAACCTGGGCTTCGTGCGTGATTCACCCCTCCACTTT
CDR3aa: CASSTNLGFVRDSPLHF

abundance: NA
v_gene: TRBV6-1
len: 16
d_gene: TRBD2
j_gene: TRBJ2-7
CDR3nt: TGTGCCAGCAGTGAACGCCTAGCGGGAGTTAGTTACGAGCAGTACTTC
CDR3aa: CASSERLAGVSYEQYF

abundance: NA
v_gene: TRBV27
len: 13
d_gene: NA
j_gene: TRBJ1-2
CDR3nt: TGTGCCAGCAGTTTAAATCCCGTCTATGGCTACACCTTC
CDR3aa: CASSLNPVYGYTF

abundance: NA
v_gene: TRBV19
len: 15
d_gene: TRBD2
j_gene: TRBJ2-2
CDR3nt: TGTGCCAGTAGAGCCGGGACTAGAAACACCGGGGAGCTGTTTTTT
CDR3aa: CASRAGTRNTGELFF

abundance: NA
v_gene: TRBV2
len: 13
d_gene: NA
j_gene: TRBJ2-7
CDR3nt: TGTGCCAGCAACAAGGTGTCTAGCAACGAGCAGTACTTC
CDR3aa: CASNKVSSNEQYF

abundance: NA
v_gene: TRBV13
len: 16
d_gene: TRBD1
j_gene: TRBJ2-2
CDR3nt: TGTGCCAGCAGCCCACGGACAGGCGTCTTGGGCGGGGAGCTGTTTTTT
CDR3aa: CASSPRTGVLGGELFF

abundance: NA
v_gene: TRBV25-1
len: 16
d_gene: NA
j_gene: TRBJ1-1
CDR3nt: TGTGCCAGCAGTTCCCCACGGGTAGGAGGGAACACTGAAGCTTTCTTT
CDR3aa: CASSSPRVGGNTEAFF

abundance: few
v_gene: TRBV28
len: 15
d_gene: NA
j_gene: TRBJ1-3
CDR3nt: TGTGCCAGCAGTTCCCAGTTTCTCTCTGGAAACACCATATATTTT
CDR3aa: CASSSQFLSGNTIYF

abundance: NA
v_gene: TRBV25-1
len: 15
d_gene: NA
j_gene: TRBJ2-7
CDR3nt: TGTGCCAGCACCGAGGAGGCAGTTAATTCCTACGAGCAGTACTTC
CDR3aa: CASTEEAVNSYEQYF

abundance: NA
v_gene: TRBV14
len: 15
d_gene: NA
j_gene: TRBJ2-7
CDR3nt: TGTGCCAGCAGCCAAGCGGTGGAGCGAACCTACGAGCAGTACTTC
CDR3aa: CASSQAVERTYEQYF

abundance: few
v_gene: TRBV30
len: 13
d_gene: NA
j_gene: TRBJ1-2
CDR3nt: TGTGCCTGGTCAACGGAGTTAGGCTATGGCTACACCTTC
CDR3aa: CAWSTELGYGYTF

abundance: NA
v_gene: TRBV27
len: 14
d_gene: NA
j_gene: TRBJ2-3
CDR3nt: TGTGCCAGCAGTTTTCGGCGGGCAACAGATACGCAGTATTTT
CDR3aa: CASSFRRATDTQYF

abundance: NA
v_gene: TRBV19
len: 15
d_gene: NA
j_gene: TRBJ1-5
CDR3nt: TGTGCCAGTTGCGGTGGCACGGTTCGTAATCAGCCCCAGCATTTT
CDR3aa: CASCGGTVRNQPQHF

abundance: NA
v_gene: TRBV28
len: 12
d_gene: NA
j_gene: TRBJ1-6
CDR3nt: TGTGCCAGCACCCCTCCCCGGGGGCCCCTCCACTTT
CDR3aa: CASTPPRGPLHF

abundance: NA
v_gene: TRBV10-3
len: 17
d_gene: TRBD1
j_gene: TRBJ2-1
CDR3nt: TGTGCCATCAGATCCTCCGGGACAGCCAACTCCTACAATGAGCAGTTCTTC
CDR3aa: CAIRSSGTANSYNEQFF

abundance: NA
v_gene: TRBV7-9
len: 14
d_gene: TRBD1
j_gene: TRBJ2-7
CDR3nt: TGTGCCAGCAGCTACGACAGGGGGCTCTACGAGCAGTACTTC
CDR3aa: CASSYDRGLYEQYF

abundance: NA
v_gene: TRBV28
len: 16
d_gene: TRBD1
j_gene: TRBJ1-5
CDR3nt: TGTGCCAGCAGTTTAGGGACAGGGAATAGCAATCAGCCCCAGCATTTT
CDR3aa: CASSLGTGNSNQPQHF

abundance: once
v_gene: TRBV20-1
len: 15
d_gene: TRBD2
j_gene: TRBJ2-1
CDR3nt: TGCAGTGCTAGTGCGGTGACTAGCGGGAGTAGTGAGCAGTTCTTC
CDR3aa: CSASAVTSGSSEQFF

abundance: few
v_gene: TRBV4-1
len: 16
d_gene: TRBD2
j_gene: TRBJ2-3
CDR3nt: TGCGCCAGCAGCCCCGGGACTAGCGGAGCCCCAGATACGCAGTATTTT
CDR3aa: CASSPGTSGAPDTQYF

abundance: NA
v_gene: TRBV15
len: 15
d_gene: NA
j_gene: TRBJ1-4
CDR3nt: TGTGCCACCATGAACGGGGGAATAGCTTTGGAAAAACTGTTTTTT
CDR3aa: CATMNGGIALEKLFF

abundance: NA
v_gene: TRBV24-1
len: 14
d_gene: NA
j_gene: TRBJ2-7
CDR3nt: TGTGCCACCAGTGACAGATTGATTCCCTACGAGCAGTACTTC
CDR3aa: CATSDRLIPYEQYF

abundance: NA
v_gene: TRBV7-3
len: 15
d_gene: NA
j_gene: TRBJ2-1
CDR3nt: TGTGCCAGCAGCCCATACCCCGTGGCACCGAATGAGCAGTTCTTC
CDR3aa: CASSPYPVAPNEQFF

abundance: NA
v_gene: TRBV29-1
len: 13
d_gene: TRBD2
j_gene: TRBJ2-1
CDR3nt: TGCAGCGTCCCCGGACTAGCGGGAGGGCATCGGTTCTTC
CDR3aa: CSVPGLAGGHRFF

abundance: NA
v_gene: TRBV30
len: 13
d_gene: NA
j_gene: TRBJ2-1
CDR3nt: TGTGCCTGGGGGGGGAGTCTTTACAATGAGCAGTTCTTC
CDR3aa: CAWGGSLYNEQFF

abundance: few
v_gene: TRBV7-2
len: 17
d_gene: TRBD2
j_gene: TRBJ2-3
CDR3nt: TGTGCCAGCAGCGCACACGCGGGACTAGCGGACACAGATACGCAGTATTTT
CDR3aa: CASSAHAGLADTDTQYF

abundance: few
v_gene: TRBV5-5
len: 15
d_gene: TRBD1
j_gene: TRBJ2-2
CDR3nt: TGTGCCAGCAGCTTCAGGACAGGGTTCACCGGGGAGCTGTTTTTT
CDR3aa: CASSFRTGFTGELFF

abundance: NA
v_gene: TRBV6-5
len: 13
d_gene: NA
j_gene: TRBJ1-5
CDR3nt: TGTGCCAGCAGTTTTCAGGGCAATCAGCCCCAGCATTTT
CDR3aa: CASSFQGNQPQHF

abundance: NA
v_gene: TRBV6-5
len: 15
d_gene: TRBD1
j_gene: TRBJ1-1
CDR3nt: TGTGCCAGCAGTAAGGGACAGGGACGGAACACTGAAGCTTTCTTT
CDR3aa: CASSKGQGRNTEAFF

abundance: NA
v_gene: TRBV30
len: 14
d_gene: TRBD2
j_gene: TRBJ2-2
CDR3nt: TGTGCCTGGAGGGGGGGGAGACCCACCGGGGAGCTGTTTTTT
CDR3aa: CAWRGGRPTGELFF

abundance: few
v_gene: TRBV6-5
len: 15
d_gene: NA
j_gene: TRBJ2-6
CDR3nt: TGTGCCAGCCCCGAACCTCCCAGAGGGGCCAACGTCCTGACTTTC
CDR3aa: CASPEPPRGANVLTF

abundance: NA
v_gene: TRBV6-5
len: 15
d_gene: TRBD2
j_gene: TRBJ2-5
CDR3nt: TGTGCCAGCAGCAGCCGGACTAGCGGGATGGAGACCCAGTACTTC
CDR3aa: CASSSRTSGMETQYF

abundance: NA
v_gene: TRBV20-1
len: 16
d_gene: TRBD2
j_gene: TRBJ2-3
CDR3nt: TGCAGTGCTAGTTTCGGACTAGCGGGAAGCACAGATACGCAGTATTTT
CDR3aa: CSASFGLAGSTDTQYF

abundance: NA
v_gene: TRBV5-6
len: 19
d_gene: TRBD2
j_gene: TRBJ2-5
CDR3nt: TGTGCCAGCAGCTCCTTAATTATGGGGACTAGCGGGAGAATGGAGACCCAGTACTTC
CDR3aa: CASSSLIMGTSGRMETQYF

abundance: NA
v_gene: TRBV6-2/TRBV6-3
len: 15
d_gene: NA
j_gene: TRBJ1-1
CDR3nt: TGTGCCAGCAGTTACTTGGGTCGGGGGGGCGTATCAGCTTTCTTT
CDR3aa: CASSYLGRGGVSAFF

abundance: NA
v_gene: TRBV7-9
len: 16
d_gene: NA
j_gene: TRBJ2-5
CDR3nt: TGTGCCAGCAGCTTAGCCTTCGGACAACTAAGGGAGACCCAGTACTTC
CDR3aa: CASSLAFGQLRETQYF

abundance: NA
v_gene: TRBV2
len: 16
d_gene: TRBD1
j_gene: TRBJ1-1
CDR3nt: TGTGCCAGCAGGCCCCGCGCACAGGGGCTGAACACTGAAGCTTTCTTT
CDR3aa: CASRPRAQGLNTEAFF

abundance: NA
v_gene: TRBV18
len: 15
d_gene: TRBD1
j_gene: TRBJ1-6
CDR3nt: TGTGCCAGCTCCAGACAGGGGGCTGATAATTCACCCCTCCACTTT
CDR3aa: CASSRQGADNSPLHF

abundance: NA
v_gene: TRBV5-1
len: 17
d_gene: NA
j_gene: TRBJ2-5
CDR3nt: TGCGCCAGCAGCTTGGGTGGGACTACAGGGAACCAAGAGACCCAGTACTTC
CDR3aa: CASSLGGTTGNQETQYF

abundance: NA
v_gene: TRBV10-3
len: 15
d_gene: NA
j_gene: TRBJ1-4
CDR3nt: TGTGCCATCAGTGAGTCACGGGAGGGACGTGAAAAACTGTTTTTT
CDR3aa: CAISESREGREKLFF

abundance: NA
v_gene: TRBV11-2
len: 15
d_gene: NA
j_gene: TRBJ1-1
CDR3nt: TGTGCCAGCAGCTTAGTGCGGGCCATGAACACTGAAGCTTTCTTT
CDR3aa: CASSLVRAMNTEAFF

abundance: NA
v_gene: TRBV2
len: 15
d_gene: TRBD2
j_gene: TRBJ2-3
CDR3nt: TGTGCCAGCAGTGAGGGACTAGCGGGAGTGGATACGCAGTATTTT
CDR3aa: CASSEGLAGVDTQYF

abundance: NA
v_gene: TRBV11-3
len: 15
d_gene: NA
j_gene: TRBJ2-1
CDR3nt: TGTGCCAGCAGCTACCAGGGATTTGGGGACAATGAGCAGTTCTTC
CDR3aa: CASSYQGFGDNEQFF

abundance: once
v_gene: TRBV19
len: 14
d_gene: NA
j_gene: TRBJ2-7
CDR3nt: TGTGCCAGTAGTATGCGAGGGAGCTCCTACGAGCAGTACTTC
CDR3aa: CASSMRGSSYEQYF